The 27 T cell receptor beta chains in this list originate from one sample, sequenced in a study of molecular identifiers for immune sequencing clone quantification. MiXCR, applied by TCRdb to the PCR reads, yields one record per CDR3 protein. Of some 680,000 distinct CDR3 sequences detected, 25% appear once; the ten largest clones hold 0.7% to 0.95%. The specimen was naive CD8+ T cells from blood, with Jurkat cell RNA spiked in. Described subset: FACS-sorted CD8+CD4-CCR7+CD45RA+ naive T cells. These receptors came from a human donor in good health. Some libraries in this study had Jurkat cell RNA spiked in.

The J gene is TRBJ2-3, the V gene TRBV23-1, with 8 bases fitting TRBD2. TRBV23-1 is noted as an ORF with a role that remains uncertain. This CDR3 contains 23 residues. Trimming took 1 base from V and 5 from J; bases not matched to a gene: 29. Here the CDR3 DNA reads TGCGCCAGCAGTCAATTGGGAGAAGGTCGCGGGGGGTTTTTAAGGGTCTCCGGAGATACGCAGTATTTT. Encoded protein: CASSQLGEGRGGFLRVSGDTQYF.

This clonotype has only a few counts. The V gene is TRBV7-9, the J gene TRBJ2-7, with 9 positions matching TRBD2. Germline trimming cut 1 base from V and 4 bases from J; bases unmatched to any gene: 8. The germline V gene encodes CDR1 SEHNR and CDR2 FQNEAQ (reference sequence). CDR3 length: 16 amino acids. CDR3 bases: TGTGCCAGCAGCTTAGGCGAGGGACTAGCCCAGTACGAGCAGTACTTC. This codes for CASSLGEGLAQYEQYF. Full variable domain (rest looked up from reference TRBV7-9 and TRBJ2-7): DTGVSQNPRHKITKRGQNVTFRCDPISEHNRLYWYRQTLGQGPEFLTYFQNEAQLEKSRLLSDRFSAERPKGSFSTLEIQRTEQGDSAMYLCASSLGEGLAQYEQYFGPGTRLTVT.

This clonotype was seen a few times. The J gene is TRBJ1-1, the V gene TRBV20-1; D not resolved. The CDR3 covers 11 residues. The germline gives CDR1 DFQATT, CDR2 SNEGSKA (reference sequence). Trimming shortened V by 5 bases and J by 0 bases, and 4 bases separated the two germline ends. CDR3 sequence: CSALLNTEAFF. DNA of the CDR3: TGCAGTGCTCTTTTGAACACTGAAGCTTTCTTT.

At least ten counts were recorded for this clonotype. The chain is built from TRBV28 and TRBJ1-5; D might be TRBD1 (6 bases). Trimming took off 7 bases at V and 4 bases at J, with 14 bases between the two ends. The CDR3 totals 14 residues. Germline CDR1 MDHEN, CDR2 SYDVKM. CDR3 nucleotide sequence: TGTGCCAGCATGGGGGGGGCTTGGAATCAGCCCCAGCATTTT. It is translated as CASMGGAWNQPQHF.

To note about this clonotype: Being one base from a much bigger clone, this may be a read error. It is likely a read error, because the conserved phenylalanine at the end of the CDR3 is missing. The chain has TRBV4-3 and TRBJ2-7, with D possibly called TRBD1 or TRBD2 (5 bases each). CDR1 is LGHNA, CDR2 YSLEER, per germline. The CDR3 extends over 15 amino acids. The ends were cut back, 0 bases at V and 2 bases at J, with 11 bases in the middle. CDR3 nucleotide sequence: TGCGCCAGCAGCCAAGAAGGGGACGCACCCTACGAGCAGTACCTC. Translation gives CASSQEGDAPYEQYL.

Concerning this clonotype itself: This may come from a read error, since a much larger clone is one base off. A read error is likely, as this CDR3 ends without the conserved phenylalanine or tryptophan. This sequence joins TRBV29-1 and TRBJ1-2; unclear D gene. The CDR3 is made up of 14 amino acids. The germline V and J ends were trimmed by 0 bases and 9 bases, with 17 bases remaining between them. Germline-derived CDR1 and CDR2 are SQVTM and ANQGSEA. This CDR3 reads CSVEDPAGDYRYTY. The DNA of the CDR3 is TGCAGCGTTGAAGATCCGGCAGGAGATTATCGCTACACCTAC.

This clonotype has at least ten counts. This chain uses TRBV28 with TRBJ2-3, with a weak D call TRBD2 (6 bases). Germline values: CDR1 MDHEN, CDR2 SYDVKM. Trimming shortened V by 3 bases and J by 2 bases, and 9 bases separated the two germline ends. This CDR3 is built from 14 residues. CDR3 nucleotide sequence: TGTGCCAGCAGTTTGGGACTCATCACAGATACGCAGTATTTT. Residues: CASSLGLITDTQYF.

V usage is TRBV30 and J usage is TRBJ1-2; no reliable D call. Trimming took off 2 bases at V and 4 bases at J, with 11 bases between the two ends. The CDR3 has 13 amino acids. The germline V gene encodes CDR1 GTSNPN and CDR2 SVGIG (reference sequence). CDR3 nucleotides: TGTGCCTGGAGTTCGAGACATAGCTATGGCTACACCTTC. Translation: CAWSSRHSYGYTF. The full variable domain, in which reference TRBV30 and TRBJ1-2 provide the parts outside the CDR3, is SQTIHQWPATLVQPVGSPLSLECTVEGTSNPNLYWYRQAAGRGLQLLFYSVGIGQISSEVPQNLSASRPQDRQFILSSKKLLLSDSGFYLCAWSSRHSYGYTFGSGTRLTVV.

This clonotype has at least ten counts. This sequence joins TRBV4-3 and TRBJ2-5; 9 bases match TRBD1. Germline V CDR1 and CDR2: LGHNA, YSLEER. With 3 bases clipped from V and 0 bases from J, the junction kept 2 bases outside the gene matches. The CDR3 totals 15 residues. This CDR3 reads CASSHGTGYQETQYF. The CDR3 region has the DNA TGCGCCAGCAGCCATGGGACAGGGTACCAAGAGACCCAGTACTTC.

This clonotype was counted ten times or more. The genes are TRBV12-3 or TRBV12-4 and TRBJ2-5, with TRBD1 as a possible D gene (6 bases). The CDR3 totals 15 residues. Trimming removed 5 bases at V and 5 bases at J, with 18 bases between. The CDR3 DNA reads TGTGCCAGCAGTCCCGAGGGACAAGTAGACGAGACCCAGTACTTC. It encodes CASSPEGQVDETQYF.

There are many counts of this clonotype. This chain uses TRBV6-5 with TRBJ1-1; the D is unclear. CDR1 and CDR2 from the germline V gene are MNHEY and SVGAGI. Between the trimmed V and J ends, which lost 0 bases and 3 bases, there was a span of 14 bases. The CDR3 covers 16 residues. As DNA, the CDR3 is TGTGCCAGCAGTTACTCTTTTGGGCTCAGGCACACTGAAGCTTTCTTT. It specifies CASSYSFGLRHTEAFF.

This clonotype showed up just a few times. The J gene is TRBJ1-6, the V gene TRBV21-1; the table's D gene call, TRBD1, was not cross checked with the DNA. TRBV21-1 is noted as a pseudogene. The CDR3 runs 15 residues. CDR3 in DNA: TGTGCCAGCAGCATCACCGGGAAAAAAAATTCACCCCTCCACTTT. As protein: CASSITGKKNSPLHF.

This clonotype came up many times. The chain employs TRBV12-3 or TRBV12-4 and TRBJ2-7; 7 positions agree with TRBD2. The CDR3 loop spans 16 amino acids. Germline trimming cut 0 bases from V and 4 bases from J; bases unmatched to any gene: 9. CDR3 sequence (DNA): TGTGCCAGCAGTTTAGCCGAGGCTAGCGGCATGTACGAGCAGTACTTC. Translation: CASSLAEASGMYEQYF.

This clonotype showed up just a few times. The V gene is TRBV30, the J gene TRBJ2-4; 7 bases match TRBD1. The CDR3 consists of 15 residues. J was trimmed by 7 bases and V by 0 bases; bases with no gene match: 9. The V gene's germline CDR1 is GTSNPN and CDR2 SVGIG (reference sequence). This CDR3 is CAWSVHTEGGNIQYF. Here the CDR3 DNA reads TGTGCCTGGAGTGTACACACCGAAGGGGGCAACATTCAGTACTTC.

The V call is TRBV30, the J call TRBJ1-4, with D possibly TRBD1 on 5 matching bases. Trimming stripped 5 bases from V and 5 bases from J, with 12 bases between. Germline lookup yields CDR1 GTSNPN and CDR2 SVGIG (reference sequence). This CDR3 spans 13 amino acids. CDR3 DNA sequence: TGTGCCTGGGCCCGGGACGGAAATGAAAAACTGTTTTTT. It specifies CAWARDGNEKLFF.

This clonotype was seen just once. This chain links TRBV4-3 with TRBJ2-1, with 11 bases identical to TRBD2. CDR1 is LGHNA and CDR2 is YSLEER in the germline V gene. Unmatched junction bases numbered 6, after V lost 4 bases and J lost 4 bases. The CDR3 sequence is 16 residues long. The CDR3 DNA is TGCGCCAGCAGCCCAACCCTAGCGGGGGGTTACAATGAGCAGTTCTTC. Translation gives CASSPTLAGGYNEQFF.

As for this clonotype: It may be a read error: a sequence one base away is much more abundant. CDR3 DNA: TGTGCCTCAGGGGATAAAACAGGGGGCACTGAAGCTTTCTTT. Its protein product is CASGDKTGGTEAFF. The rearrangement uses TRBV5-3 and TRBJ1-1, with 8 bases that match TRBD1. TRBV5-3 is labeled an ORF, and its function is uncertain. V dropped 10 bases and J dropped 4; count of bases not matched to a gene: 12. This CDR3 is 14 amino acids long.

V gene TRBV19 combines with J gene TRBJ1-1; weak D call: TRBD1 (5 bases). Germline V gene data show CDR1 as LNHDA and CDR2 as SQIVND (reference sequence). The V end lost 7 bases, the J end lost 5 bases, and 17 bases lay between the germline ends. The CDR3 sequence is 14 residues long. The CDR3 DNA follows: TGTGCCAGTACTCCTTTGGGGGGTCGGACTGAAGCTTTCTTT. Amino acid sequence: CASTPLGGRTEAFF.

This clonotype was counted only a few times. The genes are TRBV15 and TRBJ2-1, with 11 bases fitting TRBD2. V dropped 2 bases and J dropped 0; count of bases not matched to a gene: 15. The CDR3 has 21 amino acids. CDR1 and CDR2 from the germline V gene are LNHNV and YYDKDF (reference sequence). This CDR3 reads CATSRLRRLAGLPSSYNEQFF. The CDR3 DNA reads as TGTGCCACCAGCAGACTACGCAGACTAGCGGGGCTACCTAGCTCCTACAATGAGCAGTTCTTC. Based on the CDR3 plus reference TRBV15 and TRBJ2-1, the full variable domain is DAMVIQNPRYQVTQFGKPVTLSCSQTLNHNVMYWYQQKSSQAPKLLFHYYDKDFNNEADTPDNFQSRRPNTSFCFLDIRSPGLGDTAMYLCATSRLRRLAGLPSSYNEQFFGPGTRLTVL.

Comment on this clonotype: Sequence at one end of the junction differs from germline and may be a read error. V and J are TRBV15 and TRBJ1-5; D gene unclear. This CDR3 has 15 amino acids. The V gene's germline CDR1 is LNHNV and CDR2 YYDKDF (reference sequence). CDR3 region: CAASRDLGRNQPQHF. The CDR3 bases are TGTGCCGCCAGCAGAGATTTAGGCCGCAATCAGCCCCAGCATTTT. The full variable domain, with the rest looked up from reference TRBV15 and TRBJ1-5, is DAMVIQNPRYQVTQFGKPVTLSCSQTLNHNVMYWYQQKSSQAPKLLFHYYDKDFNNEADTPDNFQSRRPNTSFCFLDIRSPGLGDTAMYLCAASRDLGRNQPQHFGDGTRLSIL.

As concerns this clonotype: Since the CDR3 does not end with the conserved phenylalanine or tryptophan, this likely comes from a read error. No DNA is shown, since the ends of the CDR3 on it are uncertain; the CDR3 is the one TCRdb lists. The chain couples TRBV7-6 to TRBJ2-6. The CDR3 region is 15 residues in length, termini included. Germline V gene sequence: CDR1 SGHVS, CDR2 FNYEAQ. The CDR3 loop reads CASSVSEGGANVLPS.

This clonotype was recorded many times. The chain links TRBV6-6 to TRBJ1-1; 10 bases agree with TRBD1. The length of the CDR3 is 16 residues. The V segment lost 4 bases and the J segment 4 bases; nucleotides outside the gene matches: 9. Germline V gene lookup returns CDR1 MNHNY and CDR2 SVGAGI (reference sequence). The CDR3 protein is CASSSSGQGISTEAFF. The CDR3 coding sequence is TGTGCCAGCAGTTCCTCGGGACAGGGGATTTCCACTGAAGCTTTCTTT.

This clonotype was seen ten or more times. The V and J genes are TRBV7-2 and TRBJ1-4; D gene ambiguous. The CDR3 length is 16 residues. The germline CDR1 and CDR2 sequences are SGHTA and FQGNSA. The ends were cut back, 1 base at V and 0 bases at J, with 9 bases in the middle. In DNA, the CDR3 is TGTGCCAGCAGCTTAGAAGCCAGAACAACTAATGAAAAACTGTTTTTT. Translated, it gives CASSLEARTTNEKLFF.

J is TRBJ2-7 and V is TRBV7-9, with 8 nucleotides matching TRBD1. Germline V gene data show CDR1 as SEHNR and CDR2 as FQNEAQ (reference sequence). V lost 5 bases and J lost 9; bases outside the gene matches: 9. The CDR3 spans 13 residues. CDR3 residues: CASSRGQAGGQYF. The CDR3 nucleotides are TGTGCCAGCAGCCGGGGACAGGCGGGCGGGCAGTACTTC.

Comments on this clonotype: The junction and the germline gene differ at one end; a read error may be behind it. The chain is built from TRBV5-6 and TRBJ1-1; D is unresolved. The CDR3 extends over 14 amino acids. Germline loops: CDR1 SGHDT, CDR2 YYEEEE. The CDR3 DNA reads TGTGCCAGCACCTTGCGGGCAGCGAACACTGAAGCTTTCTTT. This encodes CASTLRAANTEAFF.

The V call is TRBV4-3, the J call TRBJ2-7, with D tentatively TRBD1 (5 bases). Germline V lookup: CDR1 LGHNA, CDR2 YSLEER. The CDR3 length is 15 residues. The V end lost 0 bases, the J end lost 2 bases, and 11 bases lay between the germline ends. The CDR3: CASSQDGAEPYEQYF. DNA of the CDR3: TGCGCCAGCAGCCAAGATGGGGCAGAGCCCTACGAGCAGTACTTC.

The chain combines TRBV15 with TRBJ2-5; 9 nucleotides agree with TRBD1. CDR3 length: 16 amino acids. CDR1 is LNHNV and CDR2 is YYDKDF in the germline V gene (reference sequence). V trimming: 0 bases; J trimming: 5 bases; junction bases outside the gene matches: 7. The CDR3 DNA follows: TGTGCCACCAGCAGAGACAGGACAGGGGTGGAGGAGACCCAGTACTTC. Amino acid sequence: CATSRDRTGVEETQYF.